A single sample gave rise to the 18 T cell receptor beta chains below, sequenced in a study of T-cell reconstitution after alpha-beta-depleted transplantation in children. Unique molecular identifiers tagged the TCRbeta library. TCRdb reanalysed the PCR reads using MiXCR and keeps one entry per CDR3 protein. The sample consists of 200,000 to 250,000 distinct CDR3 sequences, less than 9% of them appearing once. The sequences come from PBMCs, mostly from graft donor cells, collected 180 days after TCRalphabeta/CD19-depleted stem cell transplant. Receptors were obtained from a male patient younger than 18 who had a stem cell transplant for acute lymphoblastic leukemia, so the T cells may come from the graft donor.

There are a few counts of this clonotype. V is TRBV1 and J is TRBJ2-7; the table names TRBD1, a call not compared with the DNA. TRBV1 is marked as a pseudogene. This CDR3 spans 15 amino acids. In DNA form, the CDR3 reads TGCACCAGCAGCCAAGAAGGACAGGGCGGGTACGAGCAGTACTTC. Residues: CTSSQEGQGGYEQYF.

This clonotype was picked up many times. This chain links TRBV24-1 with TRBJ2-1, with D tentatively TRBD1 (5 bases). V lost 7 bases to trimming and J lost 9 bases, with 9 bases between them. Germline loops: CDR1 KGHDR, CDR2 SFDVKD. The CDR3 loop spans 11 amino acids. As DNA, the CDR3 is TGTGCCACCAGCCAGGGCAGTGAGCAGTTCTTC. Its translation: CATSQGSEQFF.

This clonotype was counted at least ten times. This chain joins TRBV29-1 and TRBJ2-5; no firm D call. Germline CDR1 is SQVTM and CDR2 is ANQGSEA. The V gene lost 4 bases and the J gene lost 5 bases, with 8 bases spanning the gap. The CDR3 loop spans 11 amino acids. CDR3 bases: TGCAGCGTTGGGCCCTTGGAGACCCAGTACTTC. It is translated as CSVGPLETQYF.

This clonotype occurred many times. The genes are TRBV29-1 and TRBJ1-3; D call uncertain. CDR1 and CDR2 (germline): SQVTM, ANQGSEA. This CDR3 has 12 amino acids. V was shortened by 7 bases and J by 11 bases, with 18 bases between the two germline ends. The CDR3 is CSAWADETAIYF. DNA of the CDR3: TGCAGCGCTTGGGCGGATGAAACGGCCATATATTTT.

This clonotype was seen at least ten times. This chain joins TRBV5-1 and TRBJ2-3; TRBD2 matches at 10 bases. CDR1 is SGHRS and CDR2 is YFSETQ in the germline V gene. The length of the CDR3 is 17 residues. With 3 bases clipped from V and 1 base from J, the junction kept 8 bases outside the gene matches. The CDR3 nucleotides read TGCGCCAGCAGCTCTCGCCAAACTAGCGGGGGCACAGATACGCAGTATTTT. This codes for CASSSRQTSGGTDTQYF.

This clonotype came up many times. This chain connects TRBV12-3 or TRBV12-4 to TRBJ1-2; 9 bases fit TRBD1. With V trimmed by 7 bases and J by 8 bases, 11 bases remained unmatched. The CDR3 is 14 amino acids. The CDR3 here is CASNFPGQGPGYTF. The CDR3 coding sequence is TGTGCCAGCAACTTCCCGGGACAGGGCCCGGGCTACACCTTC.

This clonotype was seen repeatedly, ten times or more. The rearrangement links TRBV28 to TRBJ2-5; D remains unclear. Germline V gives CDR1 MDHEN, CDR2 SYDVKM. Trimming removed 6 bases at V and 5 bases at J, with 22 bases between. The CDR3 is 16 amino acids. The CDR3 protein is CASSHGSTLLWETQYF. In DNA, the CDR3 is TGTGCCAGCAGCCACGGGTCTACACTCTTGTGGGAGACCCAGTACTTC.

Ten or more counts support this clonotype. V and J are TRBV29-1 and TRBJ2-1, with TRBD2 matching 11 bases. Germline V gene lookup returns CDR1 SQVTM and CDR2 ANQGSEA. With V trimmed by 3 bases and J by 4 bases, 5 bases remained unmatched. The CDR3 spans 15 residues. This chain's CDR3 is CSVDPIAGGYNEQFF. The CDR3 nucleotides are TGCAGCGTTGATCCCATAGCGGGAGGGTACAATGAGCAGTTCTTC.

The sample holds many counts of this clonotype. This rearrangement joins TRBV18 to TRBJ2-7; D remains ambiguous. Germline assignment: CDR1 KGHSH and CDR2 LQKENI. CDR3 length: 12 amino acids. Trimming stripped 2 bases from V and 3 bases from J, with 5 bases between. The CDR3 loop reads CASSPAVYEQYF. The DNA for the CDR3 is TGTGCCAGCTCACCAGCGGTCTACGAGCAGTACTTC.

At least ten counts were recorded for this clonotype. The V and J genes are TRBV5-1 and TRBJ2-1; 7 bases are shared with TRBD2. The V segment lost 4 bases and the J segment 4 bases; nucleotides outside the gene matches: 8. Germline CDR1 and CDR2: SGHRS and YFSETQ. This CDR3 is built from 15 residues. Here the CDR3 reads CASSIQRDPYNEQFF. For the CDR3, the DNA is TGCGCCAGCAGCATTCAGCGGGACCCTTACAATGAGCAGTTCTTC.

At least ten counts were recorded for this clonotype. This rearrangement joins TRBV12-3 or TRBV12-4 to TRBJ2-4, with D possibly matching TRBD1 (5 bases). CDR3 length: 15 amino acids. V lost 0 bases, J lost 3 bases, and 9 bases lay in between. The CDR3 is CASSLAQGFKNIQYF. The CDR3 bases are TGTGCCAGCAGTTTAGCGCAGGGCTTCAAAAACATTCAGTACTTC.

This clonotype occurred many times. V usage is TRBV7-2 and J usage is TRBJ2-3, with D possibly being TRBD1 (5 bases). The germline V and J ends were trimmed by 1 base and 14 bases, with 25 bases remaining between them. The CDR3 spans 16 residues. Germline CDR1 and CDR2: SGHTA and FQGNSA. CDR3 in amino acids: CASSLEARTPVTARYF. DNA of the CDR3: TGTGCCAGCAGCTTAGAGGCCAGGACACCCGTCACTGCGAGGTATTTT.

This clonotype was seen at least ten times. The chain has TRBV6-4 and TRBJ2-2; the D gene could be TRBD1 or TRBD2 (5 bases each). The CDR3 is 14 residues long. Deletions cut 10 bases from V and 0 bases from J, with 12 bases between. The germline gives CDR1 MRHNA, CDR2 SNTAGT. The CDR3: CATGEQANTGELFF. In DNA, the CDR3 is TGTGCCACCGGGGAACAGGCGAACACCGGGGAGCTGTTTTTT.

At least ten counts were recorded for this clonotype. The CDR3 protein is CASSSGQVSFNQPQHF. The DNA of the CDR3 is TGTGCCAGCAGTTCGGGACAGGTGAGCTTCAATCAGCCCCAGCATTTT. The chain carries TRBV6-2 or TRBV6-3 and TRBJ1-5; 8 nucleotides line up with TRBD1. The CDR3 contains 16 residues. Germline V gene lookup returns CDR1 MNHEY and CDR2 SVGEGT. The trim removed 4 bases at V and 3 bases at J, leaving 8 bases unmatched.

This clonotype was observed a few times. V is TRBV7-4 and J is TRBJ2-5; TRBD1 matches at 7 bases. The V gene's germline CDR1 is SGHVT and CDR2 SQSDAQ. Germline trimming cut 4 bases from V and 3 bases from J; bases unmatched to any gene: 8. The length of the CDR3 is 15 residues. The CDR3 DNA sequence: TGTGCCAGCAGCTCACGACAGGGTGTGGAAGAGACCCAGTACTTC. It translates to CASSSRQGVEETQYF.

This clonotype was counted between two and nine times. The rearrangement uses TRBV6-2 or TRBV6-3 and TRBJ2-7, with unresolved D. V was trimmed by 8 bases and J by 6 bases, leaving 11 bases between them. The CDR3 length is 11 residues. Per the germline V gene, CDR1 is MNHEY and CDR2 is SVGEGT. CDR3 amino acids: CASAIGREQYF. CDR3 nucleotide sequence: TGTGCCAGCGCCATCGGTCGCGAGCAGTACTTC.

In its sample, this clonotype was seen many times. As DNA, the CDR3 is TGCGCCAGCAGCTTGGCCGGGACAGGGGGGCAAGAGCAGTACTTC. The encoded protein is CASSLAGTGGQEQYF. The chain links TRBV5-1 to TRBJ2-7; TRBD1 matches 11 bases. In germline, CDR1 is SGHRS, CDR2 YFSETQ. With 0 bases clipped from V and 7 bases from J, the junction kept 6 bases outside the gene matches. CDR3 length: 15 amino acids.

This clonotype was counted ten times or more. The J gene is TRBJ2-3, the V gene TRBV28; possibly TRBD1 or TRBD2 for D (5 bases each). This CDR3 contains 15 residues. In germline, CDR1 is MDHEN, CDR2 SYDVKM. Deletions cut 4 bases from V and 5 bases from J, with 16 bases between. CDR3 DNA: TGTGCCAGCAGTTCGCCCCCGGGACCAATAGATACGCAGTATTTT. Amino acids: CASSSPPGPIDTQYF.